This T cell receptor (beta chain) was recorded in a study of a mutant IDH1 vaccine in newly diagnosed glioma. Study details: In some groups vaccination began 4-6 weeks post-radiotherapy; others received it with temozolomide. Study-wide results and caveats: Around 93% of patients showed vaccine-induced immune responses across multiple MHC alleles. Apparently, pseudoprogression bore no relation to changes among the top peripheral T cell clonotypes.

Documented time point: week 5, during vaccination. Every vaccine dose comprised 300 ug of mutant IDH1 20-mer peptide plus topical imiquimod. The CDR3 runs 15 residues. From germline, CDR1 is LNHDA and CDR2 SQIVND (reference sequence). Trimming removed 8 bases at V and 0 bases at J, with 17 bases between. A note on this clone: Antigen specificity is unknown.

The assay was immunoSEQ multiplex PCR, and TCRdb's table has in-frame clones only and misses some. The sample holds tens of thousands of clones, 90% to 95% seen once. The chain employs TRBV19 and TRBJ2-7; D not certain. Material: PBMCs, obtained from a glioma patient whose treatment included an IDH1 peptide vaccine. The TCR was taken from a woman between 45 and 60 years old with glioma. DNA for the CDR3: TGTGCCAGTTCCCCTCGAGGCGGCCTCTCCTACGAGCAGTACTTC. Its translation: CASSPRGGLSYEQYF.